Following are 21 T cell receptor beta chains from one sample sequenced in a study of T cells generated in artificial thymic organoids. Semi-nested PCR with reverse primers in the TRAC or TRBC constant regions amplified each chain separately. MiXCR, run by TCRdb on the 5' RACE reads, gives a single entry per CDR3 protein. The sample lists about 3,300 distinct CDR3 sequences, around 34% occurring once. Sequenced: naive CD8+ T cells from blood. Stated subset: CD3+TCRalphabeta+CD8SP T cells; for blood, CD45RO-CCR7+ naive CD8+ T cells. The receptors here all came from a human donor who gave cord blood stem cells for thymic organoid culture, a cardiac surgery patient who gave postnatal thymus, or a blood donor (not recorded which).

The chain has TRBV5-4 and TRBJ2-7, with 9 bases that match TRBD1. The length of the CDR3 is 15 residues. Trimming at V came to 4 bases and at J to 5 bases, leaving 10 bases not matched to a gene. The germline V gene has CDR1 SGHNT and CDR2 YYREEE (reference sequence). CDR3 sequence: CASSLSDRGVHEQYF. In DNA form, the CDR3 reads TGTGCCAGCAGCCTATCGGACAGGGGAGTTCACGAGCAGTACTTC. Full variable domain (rest looked up from reference TRBV5-4 and TRBJ2-7): ETGVTQSPTHLIKTRGQQVTLRCSSQSGHNTVSWYQQALGQGPQFIFQYYREEENGRGNFPPRFSGLQFPNYSSELNVNALELDDSALYLCASSLSDRGVHEQYFGPGTRLTVT.

By sample share, this clonotype is medium-sized. The chain is built from TRBV5-1 and TRBJ1-1; possible D gene TRBD1, 5 bases. Between the trimmed V and J ends, which lost 0 bases and 2 bases, there was a span of 20 bases. Germline lookup yields CDR1 SGHRS and CDR2 YFSETQ. This CDR3 contains 18 residues. The CDR3 nucleotides are TGCGCCAGCAGCTTGGCCGGGGCGGAGGGATCCCGAAACACTGAAGCTTTCTTT. Translating it yields CASSLAGAEGSRNTEAFF.

This clonotype is judged large (0.1 to 1%). This chain links TRBV29-1 with TRBJ1-1; D gene uncertain. This CDR3 is 12 amino acids long. CDR1 and CDR2 (germline): SQVTM, ANQGSEA. Trimming cost V 4 bases and J 4 bases, with 10 bases left between them. The CDR3 coding sequence is TGCAGCGTTGTGGCCGTCGGCACTGAAGCTTTCTTT. Residues: CSVVAVGTEAFF.

In this sample, this clonotype turned up a few times. For the CDR3, the DNA is TGCAGTGCTAGATTCAGGGTGTTCGGAGATACGCAGTATTTT. This encodes CSARFRVFGDTQYF. The rearrangement joins TRBV20-1 to TRBJ2-3; perhaps TRBD1 as D (5 bases). CDR1 and CDR2 (germline): DFQATT, SNEGSKA (reference sequence). V was pared by 2 bases and J by 5 bases, with 14 bases between. The CDR3 has 14 residues.

The V and J genes are TRBV29-1 and TRBJ2-5; the match to TRBD2 covers 11 bases. The ends lost 3 bases at V and 3 bases at J; junction bases unmatched: 12. CDR3 length equals 17 residues. Germline V gives CDR1 SQVTM, CDR2 ANQGSEA. CDR3 protein: CSVDKGTSGPTEETQYF. The CDR3 nucleotides read TGCAGCGTTGATAAGGGGACTAGCGGCCCTACTGAAGAGACCCAGTACTTC.

The gene calls are TRBV15 and TRBJ2-3, with 8 bases lining up with TRBD2. Trimming removed 2 bases from V and 3 bases from J; junction bases left unmatched: 4. Germline loops: CDR1 LNHNV, CDR2 YYDKDF (reference sequence). This CDR3 is 15 amino acids long. This chain's CDR3 is CATSRSRGGTDTQYF. The CDR3 coding sequence is TGTGCCACCAGCAGATCACGGGGGGGGACAGATACGCAGTATTTT.

Concerning this clonotype itself: This may be a read error, as it is one base from a much larger clone. This chain uses TRBV7-9 with TRBJ2-1, with 7 bases matching TRBD2. Germline CDR1 and CDR2: SEHNR and FQNEAQ (reference sequence). The CDR3 runs 12 residues. V was clipped by 5 bases and J by 9 bases; unmatched bases: 4. The DNA of the CDR3 is TGTGCCAGCAGCCGGGCTAGCGGTGAGCAGTTCTTC. As protein: CASSRASGEQFF.

Here the CDR3 reads CASSSGTSGRPYNEQFF. The CDR3 DNA sequence: TGTGCCAGCAGTTCTGGGACTAGCGGGAGGCCCTACAATGAGCAGTTCTTC. The chain employs TRBV28 and TRBJ2-1; 15 positions agree with TRBD2. This CDR3 region has 17 residues. V shed 4 bases, J shed 2 bases, and the junction held 3 bases outside the gene matches. CDR1 and CDR2 from the germline V gene are MDHEN and SYDVKM.

This clonotype is judged large. The rearrangement joins TRBV6-5 to TRBJ2-7; no firm D call. The V end was cut by 6 bases, the J end by 1 base, with 10 bases between. Germline V gene lookup returns CDR1 MNHEY and CDR2 SVGAGI. CDR3 length: 13 amino acids. CDR3 residues: CASSLGWSYEQYF. CDR3 sequence (DNA): TGTGCCAGCAGCCTCGGGTGGTCCTACGAGCAGTACTTC.

In this sample, this clonotype turned up once. The chain is built from TRBV21-1 and TRBJ2-1; no DNA check was done on the table's D call, TRBD1. TRBV21-1 is labeled a pseudogene. CDR3 length equals 13 residues. This CDR3 reads CASSEVGQAEQFF. CDR3 sequence (DNA): TGTGCCAGCAGCGAAGTGGGACAGGCTGAGCAGTTCTTC.

In regard to this clonotype: Just one base apart from a much larger clone, this may be a read error. This sequence joins TRBV9 and TRBJ2-1; 11 bases line up with TRBD2. CDR1 and CDR2 (germline): SGDLS, YYNGEE. The CDR3 runs 16 residues. After removal of 6 bases from V and 4 bases from J, the junction contained 9 bases not matched to a gene. The CDR3 DNA is TGTGCCAGCAACGCTATGACTAGCGGGGTTTACAATGAGCAGTTCTTC. Protein: CASNAMTSGVYNEQFF.

The chain combines TRBV3-1 with TRBJ2-3; no firm D call. Trimming removed 0 bases at V and 4 bases at J, with 11 bases between. The CDR3 spans 15 residues. Per germline, CDR1 LGHDT and CDR2 YNNKEL (reference sequence). CDR3 in amino acids: CASSQDLGSADTQYF. The CDR3 DNA reads TGTGCCAGCAGCCAAGATTTGGGGTCGGCAGATACGCAGTATTTT.

By sample share, this clonotype is medium-sized (0.01 to 0.1%). The CDR3 spells CSVLGGHNEQFF. The CDR3 region has the DNA TGCAGCGTTTTGGGGGGGCACAATGAGCAGTTCTTC. The gene calls are TRBV29-1 and TRBJ2-1; D may be TRBD2 (7 bases). CDR3 length: 12 amino acids. From germline, CDR1 is SQVTM and CDR2 ANQGSEA. Trimming took 5 bases from V and 5 from J, leaving 10 bases between them.

The chain combines TRBV15 with TRBJ2-1; D is possibly TRBD2 (5 bases). The CDR3 has 13 amino acids. V was clipped by 5 bases and J by 8 bases, with 13 bases between them. The germline CDR1 and CDR2 sequences are LNHNV and YYDKDF (reference sequence). DNA of the CDR3: TGTGCCACCAGCCACCGCGGGTTCGATGAGCAGTTCTTC. Protein: CATSHRGFDEQFF.

The rearrangement links TRBV14 to TRBJ2-3; 7 bases match TRBD2. CDR3 size: 16 residues. Germline values: CDR1 SGHDN, CDR2 FVKESK. V lost 0 bases, J lost 5 bases, and 8 bases stayed unmatched. The CDR3 DNA follows: TGTGCCAGCAGCCAAGATCCTAGCGGTTGGGGAGATACGCAGTATTTT. It codes for CASSQDPSGWGDTQYF. The full variable domain, its missing parts supplied by reference TRBV14 and TRBJ2-3, is EAGVTQFPSHSVIEKGQTVTLRCDPISGHDNLYWYRRVMGKEIKFLLHFVKESKQDESGMPNNRFLAERTGGTYSTLKVQPAELEDSGVYFCASSQDPSGWGDTQYFGPGTRLTVL.

A few counts support this clonotype. The chain recombines TRBV10-3 with TRBJ2-1; weak D call: TRBD2 (6 bases). Trimming shortened V by 3 bases and J by 4 bases, and 10 bases separated the two germline ends. The germline CDR1 and CDR2 sequences are ENHRY and SYGVKD. The CDR3 is 14 residues long. The CDR3 nucleotides read TGTGCCATCAGTGATGCGGAGGGATACAATGAGCAGTTCTTC. Encoded protein: CAISDAEGYNEQFF.

This clonotype appeared a single time. This chain links TRBV18 with TRBJ1-1, with D perhaps matching TRBD1 (6 bases). V lost 3 bases and J lost 4, with 15 bases in between. The CDR3 totals 15 residues. Germline CDR1 and CDR2: KGHSH and LQKENI. The CDR3 protein is CASSPLRGLTTEAFF. The CDR3 coding sequence is TGTGCCAGCTCACCGCTGAGGGGGTTGACCACTGAAGCTTTCTTT.

As for this clonotype: A much larger clone lies a single base off, so this may be a read error. The chain joins TRBV6-2 or TRBV6-3 to TRBJ2-1; the D is unclear. CDR1 and CDR2 from the germline V gene are MNHEY and SVGEGT. The CDR3 has 15 residues. The CDR3 loop reads CVSSYRMNPGNEQFF. The CDR3 DNA is TGTGTCAGCAGCTATAGGATGAACCCCGGGAATGAGCAGTTCTTC.

V and J are TRBV7-3 and TRBJ1-1; no clear D gene. Germline loops: CDR1 SGHTA, CDR2 FQGTGA. The length of the CDR3 is 16 residues. V gave up 2 bases and J gave up 4 bases, with 17 bases separating them. DNA for the CDR3: TGTGCCAGCAGCTTAGGGCGAAATAGGGAGGGCACTGAAGCTTTCTTT. It specifies CASSLGRNREGTEAFF. The whole variable domain, filled in from reference TRBV7-3 and TRBJ1-1, reads GAGVSQTPSNKVTEKGKYVELRCDPISGHTALYWYRQSLGQGPEFLIYFQGTGAADDSGLPNDRFFAVRPEGSVSTLKIQRTERGDSAVYLCASSLGRNREGTEAFFGQGTRLTVV.

The chain joins TRBV2 to TRBJ2-3; TRBD2 matches at 9 bases. The CDR3 sequence is 17 residues long. The V gene's germline CDR1 is SNHLY and CDR2 FYNNEI. The junction had 13 bases not matched to a gene; V was cut back by 7 bases and J by 2 bases. CDR3 loop: CASTTVGTSTITDTQYF. CDR3 nucleotide sequence: TGTGCCAGCACCACGGTTGGGACTAGCACAATCACAGATACGCAGTATTTT.

By share, this clonotype counts as medium-sized. The chain couples TRBV9 to TRBJ2-3, with 7 bases aligning to TRBD1. Trimming at V came to 0 bases and at J to 0 bases, leaving 1 base not matched to a gene. The length of the CDR3 is 15 residues. The V gene's germline CDR1 is SGDLS and CDR2 YYNGEE. CDR3 sequence (DNA): TGTGCCAGCAGCGTAGTGGGACAGAGCACAGATACGCAGTATTTT. It codes for CASSVVGQSTDTQYF.